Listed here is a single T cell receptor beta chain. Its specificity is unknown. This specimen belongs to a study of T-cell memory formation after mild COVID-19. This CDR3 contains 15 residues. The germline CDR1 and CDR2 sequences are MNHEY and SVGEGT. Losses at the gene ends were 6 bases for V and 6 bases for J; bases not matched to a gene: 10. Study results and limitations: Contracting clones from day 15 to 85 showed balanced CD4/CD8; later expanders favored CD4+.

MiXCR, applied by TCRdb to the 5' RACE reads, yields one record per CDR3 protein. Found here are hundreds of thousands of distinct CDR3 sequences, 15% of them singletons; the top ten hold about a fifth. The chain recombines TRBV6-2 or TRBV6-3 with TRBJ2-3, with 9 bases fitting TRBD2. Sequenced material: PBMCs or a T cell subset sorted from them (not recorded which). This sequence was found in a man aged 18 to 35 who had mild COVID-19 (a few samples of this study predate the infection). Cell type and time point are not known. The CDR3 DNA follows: TGTGCCAGCAGCCCCGGAGCGGGGGGCGAGGATACGCAGTATTTT. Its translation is CASSPGAGGEDTQYF.